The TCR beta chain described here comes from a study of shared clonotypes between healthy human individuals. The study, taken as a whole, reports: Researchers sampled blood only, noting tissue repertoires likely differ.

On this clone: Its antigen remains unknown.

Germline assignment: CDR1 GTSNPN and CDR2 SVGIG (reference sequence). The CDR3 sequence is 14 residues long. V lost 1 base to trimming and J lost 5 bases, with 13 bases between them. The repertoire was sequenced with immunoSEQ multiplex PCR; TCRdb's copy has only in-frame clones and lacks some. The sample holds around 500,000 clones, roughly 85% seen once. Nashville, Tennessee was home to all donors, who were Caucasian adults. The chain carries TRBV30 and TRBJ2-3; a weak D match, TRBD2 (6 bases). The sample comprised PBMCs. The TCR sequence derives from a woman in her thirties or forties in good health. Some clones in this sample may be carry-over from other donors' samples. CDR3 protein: CAWSGGDGGDTQYF. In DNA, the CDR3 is TGTGCCTGGAGTGGCGGGGATGGTGGAGATACGCAGTATTTT.